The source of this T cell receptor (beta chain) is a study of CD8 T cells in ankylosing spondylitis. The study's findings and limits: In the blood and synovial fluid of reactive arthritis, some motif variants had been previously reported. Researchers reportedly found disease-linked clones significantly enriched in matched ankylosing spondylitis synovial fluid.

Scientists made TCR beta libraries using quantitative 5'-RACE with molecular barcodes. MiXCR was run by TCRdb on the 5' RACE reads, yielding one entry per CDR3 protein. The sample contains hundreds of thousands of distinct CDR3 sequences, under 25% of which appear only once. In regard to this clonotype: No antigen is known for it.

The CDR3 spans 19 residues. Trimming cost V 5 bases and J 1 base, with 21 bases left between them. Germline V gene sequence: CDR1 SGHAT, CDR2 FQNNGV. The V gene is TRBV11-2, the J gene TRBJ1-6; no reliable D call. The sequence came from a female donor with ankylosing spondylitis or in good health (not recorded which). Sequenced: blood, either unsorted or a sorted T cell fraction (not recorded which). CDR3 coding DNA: TGTGCCAGCAGCCCCGCGGCATGGGCGGGGAGATCCTATAATTCACCCCTCCACTTT. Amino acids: CASSPAAWAGRSYNSPLHF.